This T cell receptor (beta chain) originates from a study of T cell repertoires in ileal Crohn's disease. Turning to the study itself: All patients had surgery for stricturing (approximately 60%) or penetrating (39%) disease.

Produced via immunoSEQ multiplex PCR; TCRdb's table is partial and in-frame only. Of a few thousand clones listed, approximately 69% are singletons. The time point is: neoterminal ileum biopsy at postoperative endoscopy, about 6 months after surgery. Looked up from germline, CDR1 is MNHGY and CDR2 is SAAAGT. The CDR3 runs to 11 residues. Unmatched junction bases numbered 3, after V lost 8 bases and J lost 7 bases. Sequencing input: ileal tissue. The J gene is TRBJ1-1, the V gene TRBV6-8, with TRBD1 matching over 8 bases. The TCR was taken from an adult with Crohn's disease. DNA for the CDR3: TGTGCCAGCGGACAGGGAATTGAAGCTTTCTTT. This encodes CASGQGIEAFF.